Listed below are T cell receptor beta chains from one sample, sequenced in a study of cytotoxic CD8 clonotypes in ibrutinib-treated CLL. TCRdb's table, derived via immunoSEQ multiplex PCR, lists solely in-frame clones and lacks some. The sample lists tens of thousands of clones, approximately 82% occurring once. The sample was PBMCs, taken after 24 months of ibrutinib treatment. These receptors came from a human donor with chronic lymphocytic leukemia. CDR3s include the opening cysteine and the closing phenylalanine or tryptophan. A D gene is named only where the DNA matches it firmly. Size tells how often a clone was seen (once, few, many) or the class of an expanded clone, and some rows leave it out.

D	J	V	size	CDR3	DNA
.	TRBJ2-3	TRBV15	few	CATTRSYTDTQYF	TGTGCCACCACGCGGAGCTACACAGATACGCAGTATTTT
TRBD2	TRBJ2-2	TRBV30	.	CAWSVLSGSFGTGELFF	TGTGCCTGGAGTGTATTGAGCGGGAGTTTTGGGACCGGGGAGCTGTTTTTT
TRBD2	TRBJ2-5	TRBV19	.	CASSMAGTSWQETQYF	TGTGCCAGTAGTATGGCCGGGACTAGCTGGCAAGAGACCCAGTACTTC
.	TRBJ2-7	TRBV29-1	.	CSVLPGRGYEQYF	TGCAGCGTTCTCCCTGGCAGGGGATACGAGCAGTACTTC
TRBD1	TRBJ1-3	TRBV7-2	.	CASSLRGQASGNTIYF	TGTGCCAGCAGCTTGAGAGGACAGGCCTCTGGAAACACCATATATTTT
.	TRBJ2-7	TRBV20-1	.	CSASASYEQYF	TGCAGTGCTTCCGCTTCCTACGAGCAGTACTTC
.	TRBJ2-1	TRBV5-1	few	CASSLEGVNEQFF	TGCGCCAGCAGCTTGGAAGGGGTCAATGAGCAGTTCTTC
.	TRBJ1-1	TRBV2	.	CASSERRLNTEAFF	TGTGCCAGCAGTGAAAGGCGCCTGAACACTGAAGCTTTCTTT
.	TRBJ2-7	TRBV11-2	.	CASSLAAHSSYEQYF	TGTGCCAGCAGCTTAGCTGCACATAGCTCCTACGAGCAGTACTTC
TRBD1	TRBJ2-5	TRBV15	once	CATSRRGLEETQYF	TGTGCCACCAGCCGAAGGGGGCTTGAAGAGACCCAGTACTTC
TRBD1	TRBJ2-3	TRBV6-6	.	CASSLTGGAVDTQYF	TGTGCCAGCAGTCTGACAGGGGGCGCGGTAGATACGCAGTATTTT
.	TRBJ2-1	TRBV30	.	CAWSTTYEQFF	TGTGCCTGGAGTACGACTTATGAGCAGTTCTTC
.	TRBJ1-2	TRBV5-4	few	CASSLGGGEGYGYTF	TGTGCCAGCAGCTTGGGGGGAGGGGAAGGGTATGGCTACACCTTC
.	TRBJ2-3	TRBV18	.	CASSPLAGYTDTQYF	TGTGCCAGCTCACCTCTCGCGGGATACACAGATACGCAGTATTTT
TRBD2	TRBJ2-3	TRBV5-1	.	CASSPGTTTDTQYF	TGCGCCAGCAGCCCGGGGACTACCACAGATACGCAGTATTTT
.	TRBJ2-6	TRBV27	.	CASSLTFGRTGANVLTF	TGTGCCAGCAGTTTAACCTTCGGAAGAACTGGGGCCAACGTCCTGACTTTC
.	TRBJ2-3	TRBV9	.	CASSEGLNTDTQYF	TGTGCCAGCAGCGAGGGACTTAACACAGATACGCAGTATTTT
TRBD1	TRBJ2-7	TRBV27	.	CASSIQGARIHEQYF	TGTGCCAGCAGTATACAGGGGGCGCGAATCCACGAGCAGTACTTC
.	TRBJ2-2	TRBV21-1	.	CASSKTSGRFRNTGELFF	TGTGCCAGCAGCAAGACTAGCGGGAGGTTTAGGAACACCGGGGAGCTGTTTTTT
.	TRBJ1-4	TRBV7-2	.	CASSLGGWEKLFF	TGTGCCAGCAGCTTAGGGGGGTGGGAAAAACTGTTTTTT
.	TRBJ1-2	TRBV6-5	.	CASSYSGEGSYGYTF	TGTGCCAGCAGCTACTCAGGGGAGGGGAGCTATGGCTACACCTTC
.	TRBJ2-6	TRBV7-3	.	CASSSVATSGANVLTF	TGTGCCAGCAGCTCCGTGGCCACCTCTGGGGCCAACGTCCTGACTTTC
.	TRBJ2-7	TRBV6-5	.	CATKQGPYEQYF	TGTGCCACGAAACAGGGCCCCTACGAGCAGTACTTC
.	TRBJ2-1	TRBV19	.	CASSIAQGWGEQFF	TGTGCCAGTAGTATAGCGCAGGGGTGGGGTGAGCAGTTCTTC
.	TRBJ1-4	TRBV19	.	CASTGRTANEKLFF	TGTGCCAGTACCGGTCGGACGGCTAATGAAAAACTGTTTTTT
TRBD1	TRBJ2-7	TRBV7-8	.	CASSLGGTGGREQYF	TGTGCCAGCAGCTTAGGCGGGACAGGGGGGAGAGAGCAGTACTTC
TRBD1	TRBJ1-4	TRBV28	.	CASSPPGQANEKLFF	TGTGCCAGCAGTCCCCCGGGACAGGCAAATGAAAAACTGTTTTTT
TRBD2	TRBJ2-1	TRBV7-9	.	CASREYSGTPGGKFF	TGTGCCAGCAGGGAATATAGCGGGACCCCGGGTGGGAAGTTCTTC
.	TRBJ2-2	TRBV7-6	.	CASSLGVSPGELFF	TGTGCCAGCAGCTTAGGGGTTTCCCCCGGGGAGCTGTTTTTT
.	TRBJ2-7	TRBV6-5	.	CASSESRLGWAQYF	TGTGCCAGCAGTGAATCCCGACTGGGATGGGCGCAGTACTTC
.	TRBJ2-7	TRBV7-9	.	CASSFMPGYEQYF	TGTGCCAGCAGCTTCATGCCCGGTTACGAGCAGTACTTC
TRBD1	TRBJ1-5	TRBV2	.	CASSRDRDAPQHF	TGTGCCAGCAGTCGGGACAGGGATGCGCCCCAGCATTTT
.	TRBJ2-7	TRBV18	few	CASSPARYYEQYF	TGTGCCAGCTCACCAGCTCGGTATTACGAGCAGTACTTC
.	TRBJ2-3	TRBV5-4	.	CASSFGGASTDTQYF	TGTGCCAGCAGCTTCGGCGGGGCTAGCACAGATACGCAGTATTTT
.	TRBJ2-3	TRBV28	.	CASSFELQQGDTQYF	TGTGCCAGCAGTTTTGAACTCCAGCAGGGAGATACGCAGTATTTT
.	TRBJ2-6	TRBV19	.	CASSNYGGANVLTF	TGTGCCAGTAGTAACTACGGTGGGGCCAACGTCCTGACTTTC
.	TRBJ1-4	TRBV7-8	.	CASSEDRDNEKLFF	TGTGCCAGCAGCGAGGACAGAGATAATGAAAAACTGTTTTTT